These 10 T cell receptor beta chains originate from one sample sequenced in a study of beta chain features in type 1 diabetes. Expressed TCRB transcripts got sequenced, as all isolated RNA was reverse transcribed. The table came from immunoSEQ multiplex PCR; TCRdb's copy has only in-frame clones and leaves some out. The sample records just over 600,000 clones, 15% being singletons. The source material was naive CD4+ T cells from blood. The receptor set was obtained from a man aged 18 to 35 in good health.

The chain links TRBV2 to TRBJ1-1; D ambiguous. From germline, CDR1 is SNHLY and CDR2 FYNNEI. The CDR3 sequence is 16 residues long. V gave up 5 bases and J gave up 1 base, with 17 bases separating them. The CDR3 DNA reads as TGTGCCAGCAGTTCACTTGGGAGGAGTGGGAACACTGAAGCTTTCTTT. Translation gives CASSSLGRSGNTEAFF.

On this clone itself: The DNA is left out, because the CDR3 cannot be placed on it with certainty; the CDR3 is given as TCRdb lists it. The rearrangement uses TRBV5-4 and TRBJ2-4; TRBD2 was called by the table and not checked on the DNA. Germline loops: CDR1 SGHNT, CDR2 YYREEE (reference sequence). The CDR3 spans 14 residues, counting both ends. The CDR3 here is CASSLWGSGTKKYF.

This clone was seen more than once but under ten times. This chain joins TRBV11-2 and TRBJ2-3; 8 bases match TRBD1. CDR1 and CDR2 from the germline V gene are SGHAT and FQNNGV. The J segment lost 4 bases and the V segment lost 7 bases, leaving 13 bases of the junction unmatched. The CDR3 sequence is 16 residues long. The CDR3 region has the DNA TGTGCCAGCATTCAAAGGGTCGGACAGGGCGCAGATACGCAGTATTTT. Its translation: CASIQRVGQGADTQYF.

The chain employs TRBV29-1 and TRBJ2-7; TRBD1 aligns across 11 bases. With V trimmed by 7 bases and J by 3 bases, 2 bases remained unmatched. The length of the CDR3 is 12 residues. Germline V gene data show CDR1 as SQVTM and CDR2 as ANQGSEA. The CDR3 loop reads CSGGTGGYEQYF. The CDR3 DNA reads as TGCAGCGGGGGGACAGGGGGCTACGAGCAGTACTTC.

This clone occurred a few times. The CDR3 region has the DNA TGTGCCAGCAGCTTAGGGGGGACAGGGCCTATAGAAGCTTTCTTT. Translated: CASSLGGTGPIEAFF. The chain employs TRBV7-2 and TRBJ1-1; 9 bases are shared with TRBD1. Germline V gene data show CDR1 as SGHTA and CDR2 as FQGNSA. Trimming at V came to 1 base and at J to 8 bases, leaving 8 bases not matched to a gene. CDR3 length: 15 amino acids.

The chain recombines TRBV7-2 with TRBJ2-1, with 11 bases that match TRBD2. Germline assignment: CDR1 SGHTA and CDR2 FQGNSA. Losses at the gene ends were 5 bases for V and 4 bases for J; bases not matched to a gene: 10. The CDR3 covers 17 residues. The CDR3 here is CASSPGATSGGYNEQFF. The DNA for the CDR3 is TGTGCCAGCAGCCCAGGAGCTACTAGCGGGGGTTACAATGAGCAGTTCTTC.

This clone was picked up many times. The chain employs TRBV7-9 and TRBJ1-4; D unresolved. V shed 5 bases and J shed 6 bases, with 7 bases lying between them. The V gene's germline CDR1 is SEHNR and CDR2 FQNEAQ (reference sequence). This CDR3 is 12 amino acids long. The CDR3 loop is CASSRTDEKLFF. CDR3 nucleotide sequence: TGTGCCAGCAGCCGGACGGATGAAAAACTGTTTTTT.

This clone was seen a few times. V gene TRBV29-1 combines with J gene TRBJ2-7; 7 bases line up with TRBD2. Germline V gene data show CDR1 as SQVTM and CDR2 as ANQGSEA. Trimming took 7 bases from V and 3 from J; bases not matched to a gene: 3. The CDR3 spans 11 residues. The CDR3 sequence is CSGGRDYEQYF. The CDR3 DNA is TGCAGCGGGGGGAGGGACTACGAGCAGTACTTC.

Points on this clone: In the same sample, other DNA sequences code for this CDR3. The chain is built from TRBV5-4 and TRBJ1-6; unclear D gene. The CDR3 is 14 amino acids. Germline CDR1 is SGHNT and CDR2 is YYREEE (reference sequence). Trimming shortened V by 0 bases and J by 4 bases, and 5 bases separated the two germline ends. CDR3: CASSLGQYNSPLHF. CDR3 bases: TGTGCCAGCAGCTTGGGTCAGTATAATTCACCCCTCCACTTT.

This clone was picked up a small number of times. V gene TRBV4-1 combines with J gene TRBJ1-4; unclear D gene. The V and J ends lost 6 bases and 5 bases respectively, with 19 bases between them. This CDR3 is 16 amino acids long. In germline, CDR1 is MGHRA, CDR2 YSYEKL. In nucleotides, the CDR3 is TGCGCCAGCAGACCGGGGAGGGTGTTATTGAATGAAAAACTGTTTTTT. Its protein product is CASRPGRVLLNEKLFF.